The clone carrying this T cell receptor (beta chain) occurred many times. V gave up 6 bases and J gave up 1 base; unmatched junction bases: 13. CDR1 is MDHEN and CDR2 is SYDVKM in the germline V gene. This CDR3 is built from 18 residues. TCRdb re-analysed the RACE reads in MiXCR, keeping a single row per CDR3 protein. The sample has tens of thousands of distinct CDR3 sequences, around a tenth seen once. Sample time point: patch test 1, 2 weeks after DPC sensitization. Treatment specified: therapeutic diphenylcyclopropenone sensitization with weekly scalp DPC. The record originates from a study of human T cells and chemical hapten exposure. Study-wide context: DPC at 0.01% went onto the upper back in patch tests, read at 6 days.

The chain has TRBV28 and TRBJ2-3; 10 bases line up with TRBD1. The receptor was derived from a woman aged 45-65 years with alopecia areata. Some clones in this sample may be carry-over from other donors' samples. Sequencing used whole blood, obtained in connection with sensitization to the hapten diphenylcyclopropenone (DPC). The CDR3: CASRNPGQGRLGTDTQYF. The CDR3 bases are TGTGCCAGCAGGAATCCGGGACAGGGGCGATTGGGCACAGATACGCAGTATTTT.